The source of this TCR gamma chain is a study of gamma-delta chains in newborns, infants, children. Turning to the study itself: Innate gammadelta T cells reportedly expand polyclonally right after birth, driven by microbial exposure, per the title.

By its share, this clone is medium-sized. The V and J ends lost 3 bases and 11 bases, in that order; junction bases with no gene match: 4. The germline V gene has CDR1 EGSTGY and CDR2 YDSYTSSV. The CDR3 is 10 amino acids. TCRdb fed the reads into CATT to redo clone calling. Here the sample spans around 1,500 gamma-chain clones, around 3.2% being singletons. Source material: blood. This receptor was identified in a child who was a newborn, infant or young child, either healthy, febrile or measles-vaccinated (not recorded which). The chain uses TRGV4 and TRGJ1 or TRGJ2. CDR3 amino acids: CATWDNEKLF. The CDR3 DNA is TGTGCCACCTGGGATAATGAGAAACTCTTT.